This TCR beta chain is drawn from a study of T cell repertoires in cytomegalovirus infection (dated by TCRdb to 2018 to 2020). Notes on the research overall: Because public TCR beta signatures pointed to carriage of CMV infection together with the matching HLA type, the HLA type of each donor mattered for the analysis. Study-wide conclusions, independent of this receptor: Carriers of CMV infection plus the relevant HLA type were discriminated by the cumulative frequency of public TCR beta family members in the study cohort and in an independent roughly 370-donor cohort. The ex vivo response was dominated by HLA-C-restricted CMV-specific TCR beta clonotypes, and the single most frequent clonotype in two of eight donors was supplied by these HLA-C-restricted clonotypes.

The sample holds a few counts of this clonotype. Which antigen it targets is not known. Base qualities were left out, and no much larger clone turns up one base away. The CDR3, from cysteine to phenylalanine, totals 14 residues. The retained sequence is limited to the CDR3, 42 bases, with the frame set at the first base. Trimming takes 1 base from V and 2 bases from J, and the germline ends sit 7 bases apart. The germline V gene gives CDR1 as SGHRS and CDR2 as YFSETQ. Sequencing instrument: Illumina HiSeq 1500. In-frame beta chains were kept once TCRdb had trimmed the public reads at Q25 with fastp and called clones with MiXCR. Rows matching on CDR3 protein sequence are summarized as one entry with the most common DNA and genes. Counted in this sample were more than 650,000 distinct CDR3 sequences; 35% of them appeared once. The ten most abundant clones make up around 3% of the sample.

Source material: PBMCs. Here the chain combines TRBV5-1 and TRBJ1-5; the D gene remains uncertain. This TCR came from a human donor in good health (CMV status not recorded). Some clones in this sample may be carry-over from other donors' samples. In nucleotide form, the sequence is TGCGCCAGCAGCTTGACCCCGGGCAATCAGCCCCAGCATTTT. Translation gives CASSLTPGNQPQHF.